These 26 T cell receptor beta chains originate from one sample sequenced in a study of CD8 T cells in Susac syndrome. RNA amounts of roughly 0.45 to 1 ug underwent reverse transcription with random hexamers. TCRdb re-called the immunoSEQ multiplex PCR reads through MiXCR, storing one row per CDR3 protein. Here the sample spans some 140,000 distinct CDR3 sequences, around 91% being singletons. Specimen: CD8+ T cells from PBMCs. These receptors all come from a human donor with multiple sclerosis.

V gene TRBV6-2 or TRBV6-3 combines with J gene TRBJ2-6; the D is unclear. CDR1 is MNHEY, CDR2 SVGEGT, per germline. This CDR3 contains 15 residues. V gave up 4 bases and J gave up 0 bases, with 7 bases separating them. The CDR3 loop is CASSLTDSGANVLTF. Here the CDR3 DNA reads TGTGCCAGCAGTTTGACGGACTCTGGGGCCAACGTCCTGACTTTC.

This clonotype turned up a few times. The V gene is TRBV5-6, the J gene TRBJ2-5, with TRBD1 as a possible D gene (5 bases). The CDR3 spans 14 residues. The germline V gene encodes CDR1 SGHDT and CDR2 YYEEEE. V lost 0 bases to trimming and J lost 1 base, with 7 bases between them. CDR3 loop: CASSLGQRQETQYF. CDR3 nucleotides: TGTGCCAGCAGCTTGGGACAGCGCCAAGAGACCCAGTACTTC.

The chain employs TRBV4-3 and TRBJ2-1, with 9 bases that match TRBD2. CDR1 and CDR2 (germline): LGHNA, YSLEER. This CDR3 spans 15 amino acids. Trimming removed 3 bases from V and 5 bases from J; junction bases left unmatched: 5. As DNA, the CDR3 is TGCGCCAGCAGCCAGGAGACTAGCGGAGACAATGAGCAGTTCTTC. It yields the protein CASSQETSGDNEQFF.

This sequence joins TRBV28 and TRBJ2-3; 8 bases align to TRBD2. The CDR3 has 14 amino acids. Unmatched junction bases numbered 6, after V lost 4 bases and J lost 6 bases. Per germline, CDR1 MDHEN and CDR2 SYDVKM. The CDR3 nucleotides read TGTGCCAGCAGTTACCTTAGCGGGACTGATACGCAGTATTTT. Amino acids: CASSYLSGTDTQYF.

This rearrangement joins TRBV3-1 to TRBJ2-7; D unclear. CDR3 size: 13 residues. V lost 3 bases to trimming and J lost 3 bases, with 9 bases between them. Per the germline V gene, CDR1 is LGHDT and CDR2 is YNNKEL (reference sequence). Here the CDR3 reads CASSHPTYYEQYF. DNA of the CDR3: TGTGCCAGCAGCCATCCTACTTACTACGAGCAGTACTTC.

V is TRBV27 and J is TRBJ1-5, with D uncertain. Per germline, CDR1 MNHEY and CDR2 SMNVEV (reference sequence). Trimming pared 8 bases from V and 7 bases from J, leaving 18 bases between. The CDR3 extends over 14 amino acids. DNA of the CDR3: TGTGCCAGCGGGAAGGTGGGGATACGGCAGCCCCAGCATTTT. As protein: CASGKVGIRQPQHF.

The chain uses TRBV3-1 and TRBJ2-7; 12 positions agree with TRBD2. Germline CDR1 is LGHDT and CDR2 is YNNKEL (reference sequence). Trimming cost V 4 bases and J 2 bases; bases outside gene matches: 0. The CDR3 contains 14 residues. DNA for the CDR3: TGTGCCAGCAGCCCTAGCGGGAGGGCCTACGAGCAGTACTTC. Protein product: CASSPSGRAYEQYF.

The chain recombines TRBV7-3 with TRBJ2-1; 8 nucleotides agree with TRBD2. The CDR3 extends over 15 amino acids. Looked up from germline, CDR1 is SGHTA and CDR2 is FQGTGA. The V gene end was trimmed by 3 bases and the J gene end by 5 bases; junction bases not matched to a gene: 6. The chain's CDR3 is CASSFTAGGNNEQFF. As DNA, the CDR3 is TGTGCCAGCAGCTTCACGGCGGGAGGTAACAATGAGCAGTTCTTC.

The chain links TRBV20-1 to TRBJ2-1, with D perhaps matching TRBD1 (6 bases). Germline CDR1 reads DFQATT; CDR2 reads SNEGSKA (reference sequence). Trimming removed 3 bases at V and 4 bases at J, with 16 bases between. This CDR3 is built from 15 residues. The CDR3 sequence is CSASITGGLYNEQFF. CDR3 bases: TGCAGTGCTAGCATCACTGGGGGCTTATACAATGAGCAGTTCTTC.

CDR3 protein: CASSQETGFNEKLFF. The CDR3 DNA is TGTGCCAGCAGCCAAGAGACAGGATTTAATGAAAAACTGTTTTTT. The chain carries TRBV3-1 and TRBJ1-4; perhaps TRBD1 as D (6 bases). Trimming removed 0 bases at V and 4 bases at J, with 9 bases between. CDR3 length equals 15 residues. From germline, CDR1 is LGHDT and CDR2 YNNKEL (reference sequence).

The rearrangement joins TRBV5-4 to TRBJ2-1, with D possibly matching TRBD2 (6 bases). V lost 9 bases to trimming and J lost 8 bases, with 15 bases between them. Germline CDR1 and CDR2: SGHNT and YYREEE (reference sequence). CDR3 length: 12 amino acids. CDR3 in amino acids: CATHGGRDEQFF. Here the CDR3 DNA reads TGTGCCACCCACGGAGGGCGGGATGAGCAGTTCTTC.

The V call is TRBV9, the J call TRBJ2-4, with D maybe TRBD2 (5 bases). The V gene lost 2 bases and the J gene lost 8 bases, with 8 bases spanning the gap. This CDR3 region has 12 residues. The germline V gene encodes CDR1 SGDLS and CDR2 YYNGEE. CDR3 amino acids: CASSVEEDIQYF. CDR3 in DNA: TGTGCCAGCAGCGTCGAGGAGGACATTCAGTACTTC.

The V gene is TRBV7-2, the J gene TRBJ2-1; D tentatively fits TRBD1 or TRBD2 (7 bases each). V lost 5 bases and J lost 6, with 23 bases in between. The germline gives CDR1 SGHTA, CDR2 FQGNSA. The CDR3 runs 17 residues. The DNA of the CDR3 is TGTGCCAGCAGCCTCAGGGGGGGGGACTATCCCCCCAATGAGCAGTTCTTC. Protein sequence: CASSLRGGDYPPNEQFF.

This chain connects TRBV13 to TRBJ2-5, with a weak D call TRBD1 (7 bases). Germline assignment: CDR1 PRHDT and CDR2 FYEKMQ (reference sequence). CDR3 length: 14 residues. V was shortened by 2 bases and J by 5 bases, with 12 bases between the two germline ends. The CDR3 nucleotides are TGTGCCAGCAGCTTAAGGACAGGAGGGGAGACCCAGTACTTC. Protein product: CASSLRTGGETQYF.

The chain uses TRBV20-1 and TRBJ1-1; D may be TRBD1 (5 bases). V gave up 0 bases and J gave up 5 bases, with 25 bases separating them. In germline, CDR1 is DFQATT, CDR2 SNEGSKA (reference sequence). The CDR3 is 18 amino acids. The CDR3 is CSARDRSGGVVPGTEAFF. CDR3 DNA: TGCAGTGCTAGAGATCGCAGCGGAGGGGTGGTACCGGGGACTGAAGCTTTCTTT.

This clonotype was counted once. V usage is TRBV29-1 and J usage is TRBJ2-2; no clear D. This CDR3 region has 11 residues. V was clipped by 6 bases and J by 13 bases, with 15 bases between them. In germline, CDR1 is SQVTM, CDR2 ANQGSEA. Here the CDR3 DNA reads TGCAGCGTGAGGACCACCCTAGGGCTGTTTTTT. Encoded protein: CSVRTTLGLFF.

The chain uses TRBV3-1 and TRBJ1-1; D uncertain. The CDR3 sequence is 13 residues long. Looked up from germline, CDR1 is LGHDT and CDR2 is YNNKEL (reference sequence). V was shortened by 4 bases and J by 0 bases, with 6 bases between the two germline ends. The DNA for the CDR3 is TGTGCCAGCAGCCCGGCTCTGAACACTGAAGCTTTCTTT. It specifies CASSPALNTEAFF.

The CDR3 DNA reads TGCAGCGTTGAAGGGGACGGCTATGGCTACACCTTC. Its protein product is CSVEGDGYGYTF. The chain carries TRBV29-1 and TRBJ1-2; weak D call: TRBD1 (5 bases). V was shortened by 1 base and J by 4 bases, with 7 bases between the two germline ends. CDR1 and CDR2 from the germline V gene are SQVTM and ANQGSEA. There are 12 residues in the CDR3.

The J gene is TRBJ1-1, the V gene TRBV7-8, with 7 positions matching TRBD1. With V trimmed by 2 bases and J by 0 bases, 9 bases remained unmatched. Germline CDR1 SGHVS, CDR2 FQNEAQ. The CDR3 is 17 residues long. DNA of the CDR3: TGTGCCAGCAGCTTAACCAGAGACAGGGAACTGAACACTGAAGCTTTCTTT. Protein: CASSLTRDRELNTEAFF. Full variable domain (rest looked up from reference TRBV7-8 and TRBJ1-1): GAGVSQSPRYKVAKRGQDVALRCDPISGHVSLFWYQQALGQGPEFLTYFQNEAQLDKSGLPSDRFFAERPEGSVSTLKIQRTQQEDSAVYLCASSLTRDRELNTEAFFGQGTRLTVV.

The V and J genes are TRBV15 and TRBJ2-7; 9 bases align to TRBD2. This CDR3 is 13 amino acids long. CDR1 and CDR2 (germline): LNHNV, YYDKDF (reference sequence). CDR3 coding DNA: TGTGTTACCAAACTAGCGGGTTCCTACGAGCAGTACTTC. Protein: CVTKLAGSYEQYF. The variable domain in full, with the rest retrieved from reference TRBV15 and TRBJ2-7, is DAMVIQNPRYQVTQFGKPVTLSCSQTLNHNVMYWYQQKSSQAPKLLFHYYDKDFNNEADTPDNFQSRRPNTSFCFLDIRSPGLGDTAMYLCVTKLAGSYEQYFGPGTRLTVT.

This CDR3 is CASSFIGELFF. CDR3 bases: TGTGCCAGCAGCTTCATCGGGGAGCTGTTTTTT. This rearrangement joins TRBV7-8 to TRBJ2-2, with D hard to call. CDR1 and CDR2 from the germline V gene are SGHVS and FQNEAQ. The CDR3 totals 11 residues. V lost 3 bases and J 7 bases, leaving 3 bases between the germline ends.

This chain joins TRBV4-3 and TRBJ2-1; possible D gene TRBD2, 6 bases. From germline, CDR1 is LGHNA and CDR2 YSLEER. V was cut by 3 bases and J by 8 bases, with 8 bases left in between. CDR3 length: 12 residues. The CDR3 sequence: CASSQGLYEQFF. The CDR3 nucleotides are TGCGCCAGCAGCCAGGGACTCTATGAGCAGTTCTTC.

CDR3 nucleotides: TGCGCCAGCAGCCCTTCGCTAGCGGGAGAGACCCAGTACTTC. Protein product: CASSPSLAGETQYF. This chain joins TRBV4-1 and TRBJ2-5; 8 bases are shared with TRBD2. Germline CDR1 and CDR2: MGHRA and YSYEKL. This CDR3 is 14 amino acids long. The ends lost 4 bases at V and 4 bases at J; junction bases unmatched: 5.

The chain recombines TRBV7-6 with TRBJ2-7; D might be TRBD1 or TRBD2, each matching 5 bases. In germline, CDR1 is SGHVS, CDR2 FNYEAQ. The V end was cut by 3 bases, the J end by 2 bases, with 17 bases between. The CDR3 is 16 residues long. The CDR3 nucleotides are TGTGCCAGCAGCTTTCACGGGGACGGGATAACCTACGAGCAGTACTTC. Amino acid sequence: CASSFHGDGITYEQYF.

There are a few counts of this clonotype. CDR3 loop: CASSSVPPGLALYNEQFF. CDR3 nucleotides: TGTGCCAGCAGTTCCGTCCCCCCGGGACTAGCGCTGTACAATGAGCAGTTCTTC. This sequence joins TRBV6-2 or TRBV6-3 and TRBJ2-1, with TRBD2 matching over 10 bases. V gave up 4 bases and J gave up 4 bases; unmatched junction bases: 13. The CDR3 consists of 18 residues. CDR1 and CDR2 (germline): MNHEY, SVGEGT.

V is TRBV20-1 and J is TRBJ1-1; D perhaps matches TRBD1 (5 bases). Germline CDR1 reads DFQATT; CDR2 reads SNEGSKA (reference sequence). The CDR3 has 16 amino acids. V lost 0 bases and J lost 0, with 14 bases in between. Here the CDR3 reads CSAREQRGSLNTEAFF. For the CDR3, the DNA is TGCAGTGCTAGAGAGCAAAGGGGCAGTCTGAACACTGAAGCTTTCTTT.